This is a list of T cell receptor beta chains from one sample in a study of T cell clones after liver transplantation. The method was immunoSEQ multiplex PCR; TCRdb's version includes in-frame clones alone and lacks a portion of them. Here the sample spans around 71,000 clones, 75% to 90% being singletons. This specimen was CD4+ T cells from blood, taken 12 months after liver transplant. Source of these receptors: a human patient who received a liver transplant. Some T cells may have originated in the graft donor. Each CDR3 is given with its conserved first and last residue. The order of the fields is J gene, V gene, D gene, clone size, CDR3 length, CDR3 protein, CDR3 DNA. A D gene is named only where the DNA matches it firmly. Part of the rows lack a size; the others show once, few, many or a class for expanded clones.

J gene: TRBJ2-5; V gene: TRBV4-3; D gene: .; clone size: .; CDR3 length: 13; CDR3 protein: CASSQDRGETQYF; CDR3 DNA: TGCGCCAGCAGCCAAGATCGAGGGGAGACCCAGTACTTC
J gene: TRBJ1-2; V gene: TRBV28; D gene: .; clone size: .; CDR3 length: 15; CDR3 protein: CATLEGWTTFSGYTF; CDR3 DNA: TGTGCCACCCTAGAAGGGTGGACAACTTTTAGTGGCTACACCTTC
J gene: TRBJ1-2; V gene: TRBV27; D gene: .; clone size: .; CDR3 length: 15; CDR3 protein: CASRKNREANYGYTF; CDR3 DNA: TGTGCCAGCAGGAAGAACAGGGAAGCTAACTATGGCTACACCTTC
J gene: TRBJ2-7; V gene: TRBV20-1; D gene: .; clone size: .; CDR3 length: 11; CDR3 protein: CSAPRSGEQYF; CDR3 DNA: TGCAGTGCCCCCCGGTCCGGCGAGCAGTACTTC
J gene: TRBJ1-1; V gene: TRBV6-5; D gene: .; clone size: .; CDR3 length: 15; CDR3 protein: CASSPPGGRETEAFF; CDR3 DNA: TGTGCCAGCAGCCCGCCGGGGGGGCGGGAGACTGAAGCTTTCTTT
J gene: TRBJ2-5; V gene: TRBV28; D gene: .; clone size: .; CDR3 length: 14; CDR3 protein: CASSLPGGKETQYF; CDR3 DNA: TGTGCCAGCAGTTTGCCCGGGGGCAAGGAGACCCAGTACTTC
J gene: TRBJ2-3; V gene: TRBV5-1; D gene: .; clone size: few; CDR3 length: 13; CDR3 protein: CASSLGGTDTQYF; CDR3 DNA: TGCGCCAGCAGCTTGGGGGGAACAGATACGCAGTATTTT
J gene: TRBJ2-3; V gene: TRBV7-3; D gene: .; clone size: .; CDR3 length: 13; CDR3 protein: CASSLTGVDTQYF; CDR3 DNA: TGTGCCAGCAGCCTGACAGGAGTAGATACGCAGTATTTT
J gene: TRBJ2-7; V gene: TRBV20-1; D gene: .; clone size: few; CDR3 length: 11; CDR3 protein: CSARGTAEQYF; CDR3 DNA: TGCAGTGCTAGAGGGACAGCGGAGCAGTACTTC
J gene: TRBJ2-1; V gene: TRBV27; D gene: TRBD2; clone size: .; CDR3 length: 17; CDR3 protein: CASSTLAGGPLYNEQFF; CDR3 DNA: TGTGCCAGCAGTACCTTAGCGGGAGGCCCTTTATACAATGAGCAGTTCTTC
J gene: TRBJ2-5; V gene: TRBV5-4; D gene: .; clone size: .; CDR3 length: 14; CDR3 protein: CASSPQDSGKTQYF; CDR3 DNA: TGTGCCAGCAGCCCCCAGGACTCGGGAAAGACCCAGTACTTC
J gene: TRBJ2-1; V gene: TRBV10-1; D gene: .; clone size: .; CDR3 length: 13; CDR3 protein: CASSHSSYNEQFF; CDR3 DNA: TGCGCCAGCAGTCATAGCTCCTACAATGAGCAGTTCTTC
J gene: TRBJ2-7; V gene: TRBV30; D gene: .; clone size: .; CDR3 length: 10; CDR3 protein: CAWSGGEQYF; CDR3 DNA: TGTGCCTGGAGTGGGGGCGAGCAGTACTTC
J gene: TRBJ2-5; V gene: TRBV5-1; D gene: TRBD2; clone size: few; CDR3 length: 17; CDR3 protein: CASSLGLAGGTGETQYF; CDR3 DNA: TGCGCCAGCAGCTTGGGACTAGCGGGAGGCACCGGGGAGACCCAGTACTTC
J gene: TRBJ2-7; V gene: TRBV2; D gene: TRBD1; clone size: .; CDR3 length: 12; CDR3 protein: CASIRDRGEQYF; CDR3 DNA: TGTGCCAGCATCCGGGACAGGGGAGAGCAGTACTTC
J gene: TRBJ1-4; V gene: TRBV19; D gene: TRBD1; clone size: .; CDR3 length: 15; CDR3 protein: CASSTQGGRNEKLFF; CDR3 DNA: TGTGCCAGTAGTACACAGGGGGGCCGGAATGAAAAACTGTTTTTT
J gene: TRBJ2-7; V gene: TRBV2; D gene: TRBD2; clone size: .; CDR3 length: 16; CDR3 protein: CASSERTSGTPSEQYF; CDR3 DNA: TGTGCCAGCAGTGAACGTACTAGCGGGACCCCCTCCGAGCAGTACTTC
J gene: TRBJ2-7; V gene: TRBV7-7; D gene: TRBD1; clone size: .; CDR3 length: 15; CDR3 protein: CASSFTRDRVSEQYF; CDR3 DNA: TGTGCTAGCAGCTTCACAAGGGACAGGGTTAGCGAGCAGTACTTC
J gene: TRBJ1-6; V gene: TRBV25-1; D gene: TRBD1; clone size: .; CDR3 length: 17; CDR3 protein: CASSIGLTGPNNSPLHF; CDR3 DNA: TGTGCCAGCAGTATAGGATTGACAGGGCCAAATAATTCACCCCTCCACTTT
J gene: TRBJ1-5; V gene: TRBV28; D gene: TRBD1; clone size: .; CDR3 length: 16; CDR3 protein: CASTRAGTDSNQPQHF; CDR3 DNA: TGTGCCAGCACTCGAGCCGGGACAGATAGCAATCAGCCCCAGCATTTT
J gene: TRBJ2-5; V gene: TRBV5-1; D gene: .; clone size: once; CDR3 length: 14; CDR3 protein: CASSQQGGRETQYF; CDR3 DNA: TGCGCCAGCAGCCAACAGGGAGGAAGAGAGACCCAGTACTTC
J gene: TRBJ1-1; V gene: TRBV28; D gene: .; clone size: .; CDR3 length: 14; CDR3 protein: CASSSPVANTEAFF; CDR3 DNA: TGTGCCAGCAGTTCACCTGTGGCAAACACTGAAGCTTTCTTT
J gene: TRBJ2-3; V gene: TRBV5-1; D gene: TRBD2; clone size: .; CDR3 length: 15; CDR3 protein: CASSFASGRSDTQYF; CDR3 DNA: TGCGCCAGCAGCTTCGCTAGCGGGAGATCAGATACGCAGTATTTT
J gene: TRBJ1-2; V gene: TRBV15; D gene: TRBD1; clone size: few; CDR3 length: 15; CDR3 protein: CATSRGRGLDYGYTF; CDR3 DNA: TGTGCCACCAGCAGAGGGAGGGGGCTGGACTATGGCTACACCTTC
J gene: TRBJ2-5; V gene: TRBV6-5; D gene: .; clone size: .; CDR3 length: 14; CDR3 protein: CASRPSLLQETQYF; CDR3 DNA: TGTGCCAGCAGACCCTCTTTGCTCCAAGAGACCCAGTACTTC
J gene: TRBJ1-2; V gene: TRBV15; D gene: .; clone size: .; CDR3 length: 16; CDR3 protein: CATSRDLTGTNYGYTF; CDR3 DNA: TGTGCCACCAGCAGAGATCTGACAGGAACTAACTATGGCTACACCTTC
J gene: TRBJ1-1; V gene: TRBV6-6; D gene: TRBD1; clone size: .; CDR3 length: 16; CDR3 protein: CASSYSDRGRLTEAFF; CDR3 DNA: TGTGCCAGCAGTTACTCTGACAGGGGGCGACTTACTGAAGCTTTCTTT
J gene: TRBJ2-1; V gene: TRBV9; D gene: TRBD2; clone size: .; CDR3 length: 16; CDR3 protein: CASSVVTSGRSNEQFF; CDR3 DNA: TGTGCCAGCAGCGTAGTCACTAGCGGGAGGAGTAATGAGCAGTTCTTC
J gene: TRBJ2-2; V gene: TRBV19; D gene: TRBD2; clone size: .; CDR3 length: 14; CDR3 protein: CASSSGSGDGELFF; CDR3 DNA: TGTGCCAGTAGTAGCGGGAGCGGTGACGGGGAGCTGTTTTTT
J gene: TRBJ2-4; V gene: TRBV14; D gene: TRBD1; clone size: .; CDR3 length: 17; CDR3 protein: CASSQGRQGASKNIQYF; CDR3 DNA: TGTGCCAGCAGCCAAGGGCGACAGGGGGCGTCCAAAAACATTCAGTACTTC
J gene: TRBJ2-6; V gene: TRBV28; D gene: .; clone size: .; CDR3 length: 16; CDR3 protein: CASSSPDSSGANVLTF; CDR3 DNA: TGTGCCAGCAGTTCCCCGGACAGCTCTGGGGCCAACGTCCTGACTTTC
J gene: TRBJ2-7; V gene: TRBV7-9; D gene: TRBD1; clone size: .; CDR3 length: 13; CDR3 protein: CASSVGQGVEQYF; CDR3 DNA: TGTGCCAGCAGCGTGGGACAGGGCGTCGAGCAGTACTTC
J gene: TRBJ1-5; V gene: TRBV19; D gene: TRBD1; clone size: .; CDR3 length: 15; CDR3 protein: CASTDRGRLNQPQHF; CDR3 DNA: TGTGCCAGTACGGACAGGGGACGCCTCAATCAGCCCCAGCATTTT
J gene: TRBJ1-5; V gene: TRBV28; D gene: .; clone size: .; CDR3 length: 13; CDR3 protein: CASSLDSNQPQHF; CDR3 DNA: TGTGCCAGCAGTTTGGACAGCAATCAGCCCCAGCATTTT
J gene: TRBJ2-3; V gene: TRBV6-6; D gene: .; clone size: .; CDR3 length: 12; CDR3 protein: CASTLWGDTQYF; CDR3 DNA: TGTGCCAGCACCCTATGGGGAGATACGCAGTATTTT
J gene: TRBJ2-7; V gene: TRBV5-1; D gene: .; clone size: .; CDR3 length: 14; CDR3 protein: CASSSLGGPDEQYF; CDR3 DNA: TGCGCCAGCAGCTCATTAGGGGGGCCGGACGAGCAGTACTTC
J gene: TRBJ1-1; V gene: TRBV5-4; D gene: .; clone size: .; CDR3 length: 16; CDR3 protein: CASSRPVPGQGTEAFF; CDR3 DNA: TGTGCCAGCAGCCGCCCCGTACCGGGACAAGGAACTGAAGCTTTCTTT
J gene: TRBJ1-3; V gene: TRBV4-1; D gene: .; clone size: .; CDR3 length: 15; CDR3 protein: CASTGLGLSGNTIYF; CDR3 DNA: TGCGCCAGCACCGGGCTCGGCCTCTCTGGAAACACCATATATTTT
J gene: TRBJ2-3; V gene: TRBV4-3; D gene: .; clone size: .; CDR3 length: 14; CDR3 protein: CASSQAVGLDTQYF; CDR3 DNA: TGCGCCAGCAGCCAAGCTGTCGGATTAGATACGCAGTATTTT
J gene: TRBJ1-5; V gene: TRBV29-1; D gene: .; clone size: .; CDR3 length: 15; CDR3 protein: CSAADTQGSNQPQHF; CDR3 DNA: TGCAGCGCAGCGGACACACAAGGAAGCAATCAGCCCCAGCATTTT
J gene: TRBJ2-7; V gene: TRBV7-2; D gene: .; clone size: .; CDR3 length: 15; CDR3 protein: CASSPGGGTSYEQYF; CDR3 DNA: TGTGCCAGCAGCCCTGGTGGGGGGACCTCCTACGAGCAGTACTTC
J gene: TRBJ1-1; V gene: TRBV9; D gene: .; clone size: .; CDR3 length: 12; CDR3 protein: CASTERNTEAFF; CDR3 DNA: TGTGCCAGCACAGAACGGAACACTGAAGCTTTCTTT